A single sample gave rise to the 20 T cell receptor beta chains below, sequenced in a study of control samples from healthy donors and cancer patients. The protocol was immunoSEQ multiplex PCR, while the TCRdb copy is restricted to in-frame clones and leaves out a portion. The sample shows some 130,000 clones, around 89% of them seen only once. Material for sequencing was blood. The receptors originated from a man in his forties in good health.

Points on this clone: The same CDR3 also results from other DNA sequences found in this sample. This chain uses TRBV29-1 with TRBJ2-1, with 7 bases fitting TRBD1. V gave up 6 bases and J gave up 6 bases; unmatched junction bases: 2. The CDR3 consists of 11 residues. CDR1 and CDR2 (germline): SQVTM, ANQGSEA. The CDR3 DNA reads as TGCAGCGTCCACAGGGGCAATGAGCAGTTCTTC. Its protein product is CSVHRGNEQFF.

This clone was seen only a few times. The chain recombines TRBV15 with TRBJ1-4, with 7 bases identical to TRBD1. CDR1 and CDR2 (germline): LNHNV, YYDKDF (reference sequence). Trimming removed 0 bases from V and 8 bases from J; junction bases left unmatched: 6. The length of the CDR3 is 15 residues. DNA of the CDR3: TGTGCCACCAGCAGAGAGTCAGGGGGTCAGGAAAAACTGTTTTTT. Its translation is CATSRESGGQEKLFF.

The sample holds one count of this clone. The chain has TRBV4-3 and TRBJ1-3; 7 bases match TRBD1. CDR3 size: 17 residues. Trimming cost V 0 bases and J 3 bases; bases outside gene matches: 8. The germline CDR1 and CDR2 sequences are LGHNA and YSLEER. CDR3 DNA sequence: TGCGCCAGCAGCCAAGATTTGATAGGGGGCCTTGGAAACACCATATATTTT. This codes for CASSQDLIGGLGNTIYF.

The chain couples TRBV9 to TRBJ2-7, with D perhaps TRBD1 (5 bases). The CDR3 extends over 15 amino acids. Germline CDR1 is SGDLS and CDR2 is YYNGEE. V lost 4 bases and J 1 base, leaving 15 bases between the germline ends. The DNA of the CDR3 is TGTGCCAGCAGCCCCCGCCGGACAACATCCTACGAGCAGTACTTC. Protein sequence: CASSPRRTTSYEQYF.

The chain is built from TRBV4-3 and TRBJ2-6, with no clear D. CDR1 is LGHNA and CDR2 is YSLEER in the germline V gene. Trimming shortened V by 1 base and J by 0 bases, and 10 bases separated the two germline ends. This CDR3 is 17 amino acids long. DNA for the CDR3: TGCGCCAGCAGCCAAGTTGCAGGTACCTCTGGGGCCAACGTCCTGACTTTC. This translates into CASSQVAGTSGANVLTF.

The V call is TRBV2, the J call TRBJ2-6; tentatively, D is TRBD1 (5 bases). With 7 bases removed from V and 0 bases from J, the gap between germline ends came to 10 bases. The length of the CDR3 is 15 residues. Germline-derived CDR1 and CDR2 are SNHLY and FYNNEI. CDR3 protein: CASNQGFSGANVLTF. The CDR3 nucleotides are TGTGCCAGCAATCAGGGATTCTCTGGGGCCAACGTCCTGACTTTC.

This clone was recorded only once. The rearrangement uses TRBV7-8 and TRBJ1-2; D is perhaps TRBD1 (5 bases). This CDR3 is 14 amino acids long. Between the trimmed V and J ends, which lost 5 bases and 2 bases, there was a span of 12 bases. In germline, CDR1 is SGHVS, CDR2 FQNEAQ. In DNA form, the CDR3 reads TGTGCCAGCAGCCAAGGGGACCTAAACTATGGCTACACCTTC. Its protein product is CASSQGDLNYGYTF.

The chain combines TRBV7-2 with TRBJ2-5, with 7 bases identical to TRBD1. The ends lost 7 bases at V and 2 bases at J; junction bases unmatched: 7. Germline V gene sequence: CDR1 SGHTA, CDR2 FQGNSA. CDR3 length: 14 residues. Written as DNA, the CDR3 is TGTGCCAGCACCCCCCAGGGACAGCAAGAGACCCAGTACTTC. This encodes CASTPQGQQETQYF.

The chain uses TRBV19 and TRBJ1-1; 7 nucleotides line up with TRBD1. Germline CDR1 LNHDA, CDR2 SQIVND (reference sequence). The CDR3 is 13 residues long. With 6 bases clipped from V and 5 bases from J, the junction kept 6 bases outside the gene matches. The CDR3 sequence: CASSYRGRTEAFF. The CDR3 DNA is TGTGCCAGTAGCTACAGGGGTCGGACTGAAGCTTTCTTT.

This chain links TRBV21-1 with TRBJ2-5; the D segment call TRBD1 is taken from the table without a DNA check. TRBV21-1 is shown as a pseudogene. The CDR3 spans 13 residues. The CDR3 nucleotides are TGTGCCAGCAGCAATCCCATTGAAGAGACCCAGTACTTC. Its protein product is CASSNPIEETQYF.

The chain links TRBV6-6 to TRBJ2-5, with a possible D match to TRBD2 (5 bases). CDR3 length: 15 amino acids. V was cut by 6 bases and J by 3 bases, with 17 bases left in between. Germline lookup yields CDR1 MNHNY and CDR2 SVGAGI (reference sequence). In DNA, the CDR3 is TGTGCCAGCAGCCCCACTCGGACGAGGGAAGAGACCCAGTACTTC. This sequence encodes CASSPTRTREETQYF.

This clone was detected once. The chain links TRBV7-2 to TRBJ2-6; D perhaps matches TRBD1 (5 bases). CDR3 length: 16 residues. V dropped 4 bases and J dropped 0 bases, with 10 bases sitting between them. Germline V gene data show CDR1 as SGHTA and CDR2 as FQGNSA. The CDR3, as DNA: TGTGCCAGCAGCTCTGGGGCCCTCTCTGGGGCCAACGTCCTGACTTTC. Its translation: CASSSGALSGANVLTF.

This clone was seen just once. This chain connects TRBV6-5 to TRBJ2-7; D may be TRBD2 (6 bases). Trimming removed 10 bases at V and 4 bases at J, with 14 bases between. This CDR3 has 12 amino acids. Germline CDR1 MNHEY, CDR2 SVGAGI. In DNA form, the CDR3 reads TGTGCCATCGGCGGCGGGGTTTACGAGCAGTACTTC. Translated: CAIGGGVYEQYF.

The rearrangement links TRBV5-4 to TRBJ1-1, with D unclear. Germline lookup yields CDR1 SGHNT and CDR2 YYREEE (reference sequence). The CDR3 extends over 16 amino acids. V was trimmed by 0 bases and J by 1 base, leaving 13 bases between them. This CDR3 is CASSLVGLKTNTEAFF. The DNA for the CDR3 is TGTGCCAGCAGCTTGGTAGGACTAAAAACGAACACTGAAGCTTTCTTT.

V usage is TRBV14 and J usage is TRBJ1-6; possibly TRBD1 for D (5 bases). The CDR3 totals 13 residues. Germline CDR1 reads SGHDN; CDR2 reads FVKESK. The germline V and J ends were trimmed by 8 bases and 9 bases, with 14 bases remaining between them. The CDR3 protein is CASSGLHRSPLHF. DNA of the CDR3: TGTGCCAGCTCGGGACTCCATCGTTCACCCCTCCACTTT.

In this sample, this clone turned up once. The chain employs TRBV7-9 and TRBJ2-1; possible D gene TRBD2, 7 bases. Trimming shortened V by 5 bases and J by 5 bases, and 19 bases separated the two germline ends. The CDR3 has 16 residues. Germline CDR1 SEHNR, CDR2 FQNEAQ (reference sequence). The CDR3 reads CASSARTGGVDNEQFF. CDR3 bases: TGTGCCAGCAGCGCTAGGACGGGGGGCGTCGACAATGAGCAGTTCTTC.

This clone has a single count. CDR3 residues: CASSPSGTGGGELFF. CDR3 in DNA: TGCGCCAGCAGCCCTTCCGGGACAGGCGGCGGGGAGCTGTTTTTT. The chain recombines TRBV4-3 with TRBJ2-2; 8 bases match TRBD1. V trimming: 4 bases; J trimming: 7 bases; junction bases outside the gene matches: 8. This CDR3 contains 15 residues. The germline gives CDR1 LGHNA, CDR2 YSLEER.

This chain joins TRBV7-2 and TRBJ1-2; perhaps TRBD1 as D (6 bases). Germline V gene data show CDR1 as SGHTA and CDR2 as FQGNSA. The CDR3 is 14 amino acids. The V end lost 1 base, the J end lost 4 bases, and 10 bases lay between the germline ends. The CDR3 DNA sequence: TGTGCCAGCAGCTTAGGGGAGGGGGGCTATGGCTACACCTTC. Protein: CASSLGEGGYGYTF.

V usage is TRBV19 and J usage is TRBJ1-2; TRBD1 matches 10 bases. Germline CDR1 LNHDA, CDR2 SQIVND (reference sequence). CDR3 length: 14 amino acids. After removal of 3 bases from V and 4 bases from J, the junction contained 2 bases not matched to a gene. The CDR3 DNA follows: TGTGCCAGTAGTATGGACAGGGGGGTCTATGGCTACACCTTC. This translates into CASSMDRGVYGYTF.

The chain carries TRBV3-1 (or the pseudogene TRBV3-2) and TRBJ1-3; D not resolved. Germline CDR1 reads LGHDT; CDR2 reads YNNKEL (reference sequence). The CDR3 totals 14 residues. V gave up 1 base and J gave up 7 bases, with 11 bases separating them. The CDR3 DNA sequence: TGTGCCAGCAGCCAAGGGTTAGGGAAGAACACCATATATTTT. The encoded protein is CASSQGLGKNTIYF.